This is a list of T cell receptor beta chains from one sample in a study of yellow fever vaccine responses in identical twins. Each CDR3 protein gets one entry after TCRdb re-called the RT-PCR reads with MiXCR. Of over 15,000 distinct CDR3 sequences in the sample, approximately 63% were seen once. Material: T cells from blood (PBMCs), unsorted or a sorted subset (not recorded which), obtained before or after yellow fever vaccination (not recorded which). These receptors were obtained from a woman in her late teens or twenties who received the yellow fever vaccine. The CDR3 runs from the conserved cysteine through the conserved F or W.

TRBJ1-5	TRBV7-9	CASSLDGTNQPQHF
TRBJ2-5	TRBV11-1	CASSLIRGARGETQYF
TRBJ2-3	TRBV5-1	CASCPGTGLTTDTQYF
TRBJ1-1	TRBV4-1	CASSQVLRGNTEAFF
TRBJ1-2	TRBV11-2	CASSLGGDLYGYTF
TRBJ1-1	TRBV13	CASSSIVGSERPNTEAFF
TRBJ2-2	TRBV6-1	CASKRAGGPVTGELFF
TRBJ1-2	TRBV27	CASRNMGGGYGYTF
TRBJ1-5	TRBV20-1	CSARGLSNQPQHF
TRBJ1-1	TRBV11-1	CASSSGGGGNTEAFF
TRBJ2-7	TRBV18	CASSPGTGPVEQYF
TRBJ1-2	TRBV10-3	CAISSDRGGNYGYTF
TRBJ2-3	TRBV7-2	CASSSRSGGDTQYF
TRBJ2-1	TRBV11-1	CASSPPTSGSNHEQFF
TRBJ1-5	TRBV10-3	CAISDVGFGPQHF
TRBJ1-4	TRBV9	CASSVAGGNEKLFF
TRBJ2-3	TRBV10-1	CASRGATGDTQYF
TRBJ2-1	TRBV3-1	CASRNVNEQFF
TRBJ1-1	TRBV2	CASSDDEAFF
TRBJ1-2	TRBV11-1	CASSKRARVKEDNYGYTF
TRBJ2-3	TRBV11-1	CASSPRGQTQYF
TRBJ2-5	TRBV29-1	CSVGLAGGETQYF
TRBJ1-1	TRBV11-3	CASSLGWGQDTEAFF
TRBJ1-1	TRBV29-1	CSVGWDRTRNTEAFF
TRBJ1-3	TRBV9	CASSKSDISGNTIYF
TRBJ1-2	TRBV19	CASSPYRTGPNYGYTF
TRBJ2-5	TRBV11-3	CASSHIVAGQTEETQYF
TRBJ2-3	TRBV20-1	CSAIAPDTQYF
TRBJ2-2	TRBV11-1	CASSSDRGATGELFF
TRBJ2-1	TRBV7-6	CASSLQGNEQFF
TRBJ2-5	TRBV7-9	CASSRQQYQETQYF
TRBJ2-2	TRBV29-1	CSAGRDLFPGELFF
TRBJ1-2	TRBV4-1	CASSQATGVQFGYTF
TRBJ1-2	TRBV29-1	CSAWPSNYGYTF
TRBJ2-1	TRBV28	CASMGLGEQFF
TRBJ2-3	TRBV5-1	CASSLTGARTDTQYF
TRBJ2-1	TRBV24-1	CATSDLSTSNEQFF
TRBJ1-1	TRBV2	CASSEGRLGEAFF
TRBJ2-2	TRBV11-2	CASSLVGGDPGELFF
TRBJ1-1	TRBV29-1	CSVGRGSEAFF
TRBJ1-5	TRBV10-3	CAVREGRVPLNQPQHF
TRBJ1-6	TRBV7-2	CASSSQPRAPLHF
TRBJ1-6	TRBV5-5	CASSLVQDNSPLHF
TRBJ2-1	TRBV6-2/TRBV6-3	CASSPSPSYEQFF
TRBJ1-1	TRBV6-2/TRBV6-3	CASSYSKNTEAFF
TRBJ2-2	TRBV20-1	CSASYRVGDTGELFF
TRBJ2-7	TRBV5-6	CASSLGAGTEQYF
TRBJ1-1	TRBV29-1	CSVNTGNTEAFF
TRBJ1-4	TRBV28	CASSPVGMDEKLFF
TRBJ2-1	TRBV11-3	CASLGPGNEQFF
TRBJ2-7	TRBV7-8	CASSLGPSYEQYF
TRBJ1-1	TRBV29-1	CSVKISRTVNTEAFF
TRBJ1-5	TRBV29-1	CSVGQGNQPQHF
TRBJ2-6	TRBV11-3	CATTGAFGANVLTF
TRBJ2-1	TRBV7-3	CASSFNGGVYNEQFF
TRBJ2-7	TRBV7-6	CASSQFDGTYEQYF
TRBJ1-6	TRBV6-1	CASSTPGTLNSPLHF
TRBJ2-5	TRBV5-4	CASSLDFWRQETQYF
TRBJ2-1	TRBV4-1	CASSQEWRAEQFF